Presented here are 30 T cell receptor beta chains from one specimen sequenced in a study of T cells in Graves' hyperthyroidism and ophthalmopathy. Amplified TCR beta CDR3 regions derived from RNA transcripts. HTBI primers were employed in a first-round RT-PCR of the TCR CDR3. One entry per CDR3 protein results from TCRdb running MiXCR on the multiplex PCR reads. The sample has about 560,000 distinct CDR3 sequences, roughly a sixth seen once. Sequenced: blood. All receptors come from a woman between 18 and 29 years old with Graves' hyperthyroidism.

The rearrangement uses TRBV7-2 and TRBJ2-2; 7 nucleotides align to TRBD2. Germline V lookup: CDR1 SGHTA, CDR2 FQGNSA. The CDR3 contains 14 residues. V gave up 5 bases and J gave up 4 bases; unmatched junction bases: 4. CDR3 coding DNA: TGTGCCAGCAGCCTACTAGCGCGCACCGGGGAGCTGTTTTTT. This gives the protein CASSLLARTGELFF.

This clonotype turned up a few times. This chain links TRBV20-1 with TRBJ2-7; no clear D gene. Trimming removed 3 bases at V and 2 bases at J, with 11 bases between. CDR1 is DFQATT and CDR2 is SNEGSKA in the germline V gene (reference sequence). The CDR3 has 13 amino acids. The CDR3 nucleotides read TGCAGTGCTAGTTACGGCGGACCCTACGAGCAGTACTTC. Amino acids: CSASYGGPYEQYF.

This clonotype has only a few counts. The chain links TRBV7-9 to TRBJ1-5; D remains ambiguous. Germline-derived CDR1 and CDR2 are SEHNR and FQNEAQ (reference sequence). The V end lost 1 base, the J end lost 4 bases, and 8 bases lay between the germline ends. CDR3 length: 14 amino acids. The CDR3 DNA reads TGTGCCAGCAGCTTAGACACGCCAAATCAGCCCCAGCATTTT. Residues: CASSLDTPNQPQHF. Supplemented by reference TRBV7-9 and TRBJ1-5, the full variable domain reads DTGVSQNPRHKITKRGQNVTFRCDPISEHNRLYWYRQTLGQGPEFLTYFQNEAQLEKSRLLSDRFSAERPKGSFSTLEIQRTEQGDSAMYLCASSLDTPNQPQHFGDGTRLSIL.

The chain uses TRBV12-3 or TRBV12-4 and TRBJ1-2; TRBD1 agrees at 8 bases. This CDR3 comprises 15 residues. V lost 6 bases to trimming and J lost 2 bases; unmatched junction nucleotides: 8. The CDR3 bases are TGTGCCAGCAGCAAATGGGGACAGGTAAACTATGGCTACACCTTC. Protein sequence: CASSKWGQVNYGYTF.

The gene calls are TRBV6-5 and TRBJ2-7, with D perhaps matching TRBD1 (5 bases). The length of the CDR3 is 16 residues. V was pared by 0 bases and J by 4 bases, with 16 bases between. Germline V gene data show CDR1 as MNHEY and CDR2 as SVGAGI. The CDR3 spells CASSYSPIDSVYEQYF. DNA of the CDR3: TGTGCCAGCAGTTACTCCCCAATCGACAGCGTTTACGAGCAGTACTTC.

The gene calls are TRBV19 and TRBJ2-5; D unclear. Germline V gives CDR1 LNHDA, CDR2 SQIVND (reference sequence). The CDR3 is 15 amino acids. Trimming left V 3 bases short and J 4 bases short, with 15 bases between. The CDR3 DNA reads as TGTGCCAGTAGTATCAGCGAAATTAAAGGAGAGACCCAGTACTTC. Translated: CASSISEIKGETQYF. Full variable domain (outside the CDR3, taken from reference TRBV19 and TRBJ2-5): DGGITQSPKYLFRKEGQNVTLSCEQNLNHDAMYWYRQDPGQGLRLIYYSQIVNDFQKGDIAEGYSVSREKKESFPLTVTSAQKNPTAFYLCASSISEIKGETQYFGPGTRLLVL.

This clonotype was seen ten or more times. This chain joins TRBV12-3 or TRBV12-4 and TRBJ2-7; D is unresolved. CDR3 length: 16 amino acids. V dropped 6 bases and J dropped 2 bases, with 20 bases sitting between them. The CDR3 sequence: CASSHAGPRKAYEQYF. The CDR3 bases are TGTGCCAGCAGCCACGCCGGGCCCAGGAAAGCCTACGAGCAGTACTTC.

This clonotype turned up a few times. The rearrangement joins TRBV6-1 to TRBJ2-2; D not resolved. Trimming removed 6 bases at V and 5 bases at J, with 13 bases between. The CDR3 sequence is 14 residues long. Germline V CDR1 and CDR2: MNHNS, SASEGT. The CDR3 DNA sequence: TGTGCCAGCAGCCGAATGTCAGATACCGGGGAGCTGTTTTTT. Translated: CASSRMSDTGELFF.

This clonotype was seen a handful of times. At one of its ends the junction is not consistent with the germline gene, which may arise from a read error. This rearrangement joins TRBV5-1 to TRBJ2-7; 11 positions match TRBD2. This CDR3 has 14 residues. From germline, CDR1 is SGHRS and CDR2 YFSETQ. CDR3 DNA: TGCGCCAGCAGCGAAATTACCGGGACTAGCGGCAAGAACTTC. Translated: CASSEITGTSGKNF.

This clonotype was counted at least ten times. The chain combines TRBV12-3 or TRBV12-4 with TRBJ1-1; no reliable D call. The CDR3 totals 14 residues. Trimming removed 0 bases at V and 1 base at J, with 6 bases between. CDR3 nucleotides: TGTGCCAGCAGTTTAGCGTTCCCGAACACTGAAGCTTTCTTT. Translated, it gives CASSLAFPNTEAFF.

This clonotype was picked up many times. V and J are TRBV6-2 or TRBV6-3 and TRBJ2-3; 9 bases are shared with TRBD2. CDR3 size: 16 residues. Germline CDR1 is MNHEY and CDR2 is SVGEGT. V lost 2 bases to trimming and J lost 0 bases; unmatched junction nucleotides: 3. CDR3 DNA sequence: TGTGCCAGCAGTTACGGTCTAGCGGGAAGCACAGATACGCAGTATTTT. It is translated as CASSYGLAGSTDTQYF.

Many counts were recorded for this clonotype. The rearrangement links TRBV9 to TRBJ1-1; no definite D call. Per the germline V gene, CDR1 is SGDLS and CDR2 is YYNGEE. The CDR3 has 15 residues. The V gene lost 0 bases and the J gene lost 2 bases, with 11 bases spanning the gap. The CDR3 region has the DNA TGTGCCAGCAGCGTAGTATGGCAGCTTAACACTGAAGCTTTCTTT. It encodes CASSVVWQLNTEAFF.

On this clonotype: One base away lies a much larger clone, so this may be a sequencing read error. The V call is TRBV7-9, the J call TRBJ1-4; the match to TRBD1 covers 9 bases. Germline V gene sequence: CDR1 SEHNR, CDR2 FQNEAQ (reference sequence). The CDR3 contains 14 residues. The CDR3 spells CTSSRGQGREKLFF. Written as DNA, the CDR3 is TGTACCAGCAGCAGGGGACAGGGTCGTGAAAAACTGTTTTTT.

The V gene is TRBV7-9, the J gene TRBJ2-2; 8 bases map to TRBD2. Losses at the gene ends were 2 bases for V and 5 bases for J; bases not matched to a gene: 4. CDR1 is SEHNR and CDR2 is FQNEAQ in the germline V gene (reference sequence). CDR3 length: 15 amino acids. The CDR3 region has the DNA TGTGCCAGCAGCTTACCCCAGCGGGGGACCGGGGAGCTGTTTTTT. It yields the protein CASSLPQRGTGELFF.

This chain links TRBV20-1 with TRBJ2-7; a possible D gene is TRBD2 (6 bases). In germline, CDR1 is DFQATT, CDR2 SNEGSKA (reference sequence). There are 14 residues in the CDR3. Trimming left V 0 bases short and J 6 bases short, with 15 bases between. Here the CDR3 reads CSAREMEGLPEQYF. CDR3 in DNA: TGCAGTGCTAGAGAGATGGAGGGCCTACCCGAGCAGTACTTC.

In this sample, this clonotype turned up many times. This chain connects TRBV2 to TRBJ1-1; the D gene is possibly TRBD1 (5 bases). Germline V gives CDR1 SNHLY, CDR2 FYNNEI. The CDR3 is 11 amino acids. The V gene lost 10 bases and the J gene lost 2 bases, with 8 bases spanning the gap. The CDR3 loop is CATRVNTEAFF. CDR3 in DNA: TGTGCCACCAGGGTAAACACTGAAGCTTTCTTT. Supplemented by reference TRBV2 and TRBJ1-1, the full variable domain reads EPEVTQTPSHQVTQMGQEVILRCVPISNHLYFYWYRQILGQKVEFLVSFYNNEISEKSEIFDDQFSVERPDGSNFTLKIRSTKLEDSAMYFCATRVNTEAFFGQGTRLTVV.

This clonotype was picked up many times. This chain links TRBV28 with TRBJ2-1; D possibly uses TRBD1 or TRBD2 (5 bases each). The CDR3 spans 14 residues. Trimming pared 4 bases from V and 5 bases from J, leaving 12 bases between. CDR1 MDHEN and CDR2 SYDVKM come from the germline V gene. CDR3 region: CASSSLGTHNEQFF. The CDR3 DNA is TGTGCCAGCAGTTCTTTAGGGACCCACAATGAGCAGTTCTTC. The full variable domain, with the rest looked up from reference TRBV28 and TRBJ2-1, is DVKVTQSSRYLVKRTGEKVFLECVQDMDHENMFWYRQDPGLGLRLIYFSYDVKMKEKGDIPEGYSVSREKKERFSLILESASTNQTSMYLCASSSLGTHNEQFFGPGTRLTVL.

This clonotype was counted many times. This sequence joins TRBV12-3 or TRBV12-4 and TRBJ1-1; D possibly corresponds to TRBD1 (5 bases). This CDR3 contains 14 residues. V lost 6 bases to trimming and J lost 10 bases, with 21 bases between them. The CDR3 loop reads CASSLGAEKDSAFF. In nucleotides, the CDR3 is TGTGCCAGCAGCCTAGGGGCGGAGAAAGACTCAGCTTTCTTT.

Ten or more counts support this clonotype. This chain connects TRBV7-6 to TRBJ1-1; perhaps TRBD1 as D (6 bases). Germline-derived CDR1 and CDR2 are SGHVS and FNYEAQ. The CDR3 totals 17 residues. Trimming pared 5 bases from V and 1 base from J, leaving 20 bases between. CDR3 bases: TGTGCCAGCAGCCCTCGCCCCTCCACAGGGCGGAACACTGAAGCTTTCTTT. The encoded protein is CASSPRPSTGRNTEAFF.

This rearrangement joins TRBV5-5 to TRBJ1-5; 7 nucleotides line up with TRBD1. The CDR3 consists of 13 residues. V was pared by 3 bases and J by 6 bases, with 3 bases of the junction left unmatched. Germline V lookup: CDR1 SGHKS, CDR2 YYEKEE (reference sequence). The CDR3 DNA reads TGTGCCAGCAGCTCCGGGACAGCTCAGCCCCAGCATTTT. It specifies CASSSGTAQPQHF.

As concerns this clonotype: A much larger clone lies a single base off, so this may be a read error. The chain couples TRBV7-9 to TRBJ2-1; D is undetermined. The J call may be wrong; the DNA end is better matched by TRBJ2-7. Germline values: CDR1 SEHNR, CDR2 FQNEAQ (reference sequence). There are 14 residues in the CDR3. CDR3 loop: CASRGQPNYNEQYF. The CDR3 DNA reads TGTGCCAGCAGAGGGCAACCAAACTACAATGAGCAGTACTTC.

In its sample, this clonotype was seen a few times. The chain has TRBV7-2 and TRBJ1-5, with a weak D call TRBD1 (5 bases). Per the germline V gene, CDR1 is SGHTA and CDR2 is FQGNSA. The CDR3 extends over 12 amino acids. The V gene lost 7 bases and the J gene lost 5 bases, with 9 bases spanning the gap. The DNA for the CDR3 is TGTGCCAGCACCACAGGTTATCAGCCCCAGCATTTT. It is translated as CASTTGYQPQHF.

The sample holds a few counts of this clonotype. This chain connects TRBV20-1 to TRBJ2-7, with D unclear. The CDR3 contains 11 residues. Germline V gene sequence: CDR1 DFQATT, CDR2 SNEGSKA (reference sequence). Trimming stripped 3 bases from V and 5 bases from J, with 8 bases between. The CDR3 spells CSARRSNEQYF. The DNA for the CDR3 is TGCAGTGCTAGGAGAAGCAACGAGCAGTACTTC.

This chain links TRBV4-2 with TRBJ1-6, with D unclear. V dropped 0 bases and J dropped 9 bases, with 12 bases sitting between them. The CDR3 extends over 15 amino acids. Germline CDR1 reads LGHNA; CDR2 reads YNFKEQ. In DNA form, the CDR3 reads TGTGCCAGCAGCCAAGAGGAGGGTCCTACTTCACCCCTCCACTTT. Its protein is CASSQEEGPTSPLHF.

This clonotype occurred a few times. This rearrangement joins TRBV2 to TRBJ1-5, with no clear D. The CDR3 is 14 amino acids. The V end lost 3 bases, the J end lost 3 bases, and 9 bases lay between the germline ends. Germline CDR1 is SNHLY and CDR2 is FYNNEI. The CDR3 spells CASSETGTNQPQHF. CDR3 in DNA: TGTGCCAGCAGTGAGACCGGAACCAATCAGCCCCAGCATTTT. Full variable domain (outside the CDR3, taken from reference TRBV2 and TRBJ1-5): EPEVTQTPSHQVTQMGQEVILRCVPISNHLYFYWYRQILGQKVEFLVSFYNNEISEKSEIFDDQFSVERPDGSNFTLKIRSTKLEDSAMYFCASSETGTNQPQHFGDGTRLSIL.

This clonotype was picked up many times. The rearrangement uses TRBV20-1 and TRBJ1-2, with D perhaps matching TRBD1 (5 bases). Germline V gives CDR1 DFQATT, CDR2 SNEGSKA (reference sequence). V was pared by 0 bases and J by 2 bases, with 10 bases between. This CDR3 spans 14 amino acids. The CDR3 DNA follows: TGCAGTGCTAGAGATTACGGGGACAACTATGGCTACACCTTC. It encodes CSARDYGDNYGYTF.

The rearrangement uses TRBV15 and TRBJ1-1; D gene uncertain. This CDR3 region has 13 residues. The germline V and J ends were trimmed by 0 bases and 6 bases, with 8 bases remaining between them. The germline V gene encodes CDR1 LNHNV and CDR2 YYDKDF (reference sequence). CDR3 in amino acids: CATSRDYPSEAFF. As DNA, the CDR3 is TGTGCCACCAGCAGAGATTATCCCTCTGAAGCTTTCTTT. The complete variable domain, with remaining parts taken from reference TRBV15 and TRBJ1-1, reads DAMVIQNPRYQVTQFGKPVTLSCSQTLNHNVMYWYQQKSSQAPKLLFHYYDKDFNNEADTPDNFQSRRPNTSFCFLDIRSPGLGDTAMYLCATSRDYPSEAFFGQGTRLTVV.

V and J are TRBV12-3 or TRBV12-4 and TRBJ2-1; TRBD2 agrees at 11 bases. V trimming: 5 bases; J trimming: 2 bases; junction bases outside the gene matches: 5. This CDR3 region has 16 residues. CDR3 DNA sequence: TGTGCCAGCAGTGGACTAGCGGGCCAGCCCTACAATGAGCAGTTCTTC. This translates into CASSGLAGQPYNEQFF.

This clonotype was seen ten or more times. The chain recombines TRBV7-8 with TRBJ1-1; D gene unclear. CDR1 SGHVS and CDR2 FQNEAQ come from the germline V gene. The CDR3 spans 12 residues. Trimming stripped 5 bases from V and 3 bases from J, with 7 bases between. As DNA, the CDR3 is TGTGCCAGCAGCCGGAGAGACACTGAAGCTTTCTTT. This sequence encodes CASSRRDTEAFF.

The table lists this clonotype with a few counts. This chain joins TRBV18 and TRBJ2-7, with unresolved D. This CDR3 is 15 amino acids long. Per the germline V gene, CDR1 is KGHSH and CDR2 is LQKENI. The V end lost 1 base, the J end lost 2 bases, and 12 bases lay between the germline ends. The CDR3 sequence: CASSPQAGPTYEQYF. The CDR3 nucleotides read TGTGCCAGCTCACCACAGGCAGGTCCTACCTACGAGCAGTACTTC.